The clone carrying this T cell receptor beta chain appeared a few times. Its antigen remains unknown. The data stem from a study of Graves' ophthalmopathy and Graves' hyperthyroidism. Study in general: Upon initial diagnosis and before any treatment, peripheral blood was collected. The study's findings and limits: Blood samples also showed most expanded thyroid clonotypes exceeding 0.001 frequency.

Germline CDR1 reads KGHSH; CDR2 reads LQKENI. The V gene lost 5 bases and the J gene lost 2 bases, with 15 bases spanning the gap. The CDR3 spans 15 residues. Diagnosis relied on clinical symptoms, serum thyroxine, TRAb, thyroid ultrasound and orbital computed tomography. Scientists amplified the TCR beta CDR3 regions from RNA transcripts. HTBI primers primed a first-round RT-PCR, and a second-round multiplex PCR followed. One entry per CDR3 protein, called by TCRdb with MiXCR from the multiplex PCR reads. Of about 660,000 distinct CDR3 sequences in the sample, over 40% are singletons; the top ten hold more than 3%.

What was sequenced was peripheral blood. V and J are TRBV18 and TRBJ2-5; D call uncertain. The source of this sequence is an adult man with Graves' ophthalmopathy. CDR3 DNA sequence: TGTGCCAGCTCAAAGTTGGACGGCCGGCAAGAGACCCAGTACTTC. Translated, it gives CASSKLDGRQETQYF.